The source of this T cell receptor beta chain is a study of blood T cell repertoires in COVID-19. Across the study: Sites across the United States, Italy and Spain contributed samples from acute and convalescent COVID-19. In each case, the material was cDNA or gDNA derived from T cells, B-cell-depleted T cells, or PBMCs.

Original methodology: Estimation of nucleated cell counts was performed using reference gene primer amplification. The repertoire was sequenced with immunoSEQ multiplex PCR; TCRdb's copy has only in-frame clones and lacks some. The DNA gave D and trimming, while V, J and clone size come from that table. The data contain approximately 54,000 clones, 86% of them singletons. The ends lost 2 bases at V and 7 bases at J; junction bases unmatched: 7. The CDR3 totals 15 residues. CDR1 and CDR2 (germline): MDHEN, SYDVKM. The chain employs TRBV28 and TRBJ1-2; 10 bases fit TRBD1. This receptor was obtained from a man aged 80 or over with active COVID-19. The sample taken for sequencing was peripheral blood. The CDR3, as DNA: TGTGCCAGCAGTTTACCCGGGACAGGGGAGGGTGGCTACACCTTC. This sequence encodes CASSLPGTGEGGYTF.